This T cell receptor beta chain appears in the sequencing data of a study of CD8+ T cells in alopecia areata. Per germline, CDR1 MNHEY and CDR2 SMNVEV (reference sequence). This CDR3 spans 15 amino acids. Trimming cost V 5 bases and J 3 bases; bases outside gene matches: 9. Treatment noted: oral pan-JAK inhibitor, 5-10 mg twice daily. After isolation, RNA underwent reverse transcription to generate cDNA as the sequencing template. Repertoires were generated with immunoSEQ multiplex PCR, while TCRdb's copy carries only in-frame clones and drops some. The sample gives roughly 210,000 clones, less than 50% of which show up once; 2% to 3% is in the top ten. This clone was seen repeatedly, ten times or more.

Sequencing used CD4+ T cells sorted from blood, obtained at approximately week 36, from a patient treated with tofacitinib. The V call is TRBV27, the J call TRBJ1-2; 7 positions agree with TRBD1. This sequence originates from a human donor with alopecia areata. CDR3 residues: CASSIRQGGHYGYTF. The CDR3 DNA reads as TGTGCCAGCAGTATACGACAGGGCGGTCACTATGGCTACACCTTC.